This is a list of T cell receptor beta chains from one sample in a study of blood T cell repertoires in COVID-19. The protocol was immunoSEQ multiplex PCR, while the TCRdb copy is restricted to in-frame clones and leaves out a portion. The sample includes some 120,000 clones, around 85% of them seen just once. Sequenced: peripheral blood. These receptors were collected from a human donor in a cohort sampled during active COVID-19. CDR3s include the opening cysteine and the closing phenylalanine or tryptophan. The D gene is left open where the match is weak. The size of a clone is reported for some rows only, either as once, few or many, or as a class for expanded clones.

size	D	V	J	CDR3	DNA
-	-	TRBV19	TRBJ1-1	CASSLLTEAFF	TGTGCCAGTAGTCTCTTGACTGAAGCTTTCTTT
-	TRBD2	TRBV6-6	TRBJ2-4	CASSLGGSKNIQYF	TGTGCCAGCAGTCTCGGGGGGAGCAAAAACATTCAGTACTTC
-	TRBD2	TRBV6-1	TRBJ2-3	CASSDAAGGGTDTQYF	TGTGCCAGCAGTGATGCGGCGGGGGGGGGCACAGATACGCAGTATTTT
-	-	TRBV18	TRBJ1-2	CASSPSQNYGYTF	TGTGCCAGCTCACCATCGCAGAACTATGGCTACACCTTC
-	-	TRBV4-1	TRBJ2-1	CASSQEASEQFF	TGCGCCAGCAGCCAAGAAGCTAGTGAGCAGTTCTTC
-	TRBD1	TRBV6-1	TRBJ1-1	CASSDVGTGIGRTEAFF	TGTGCCAGCAGTGACGTAGGGACAGGGATCGGGAGGACTGAAGCTTTCTTT
-	TRBD2	TRBV5-6	TRBJ2-5	CASSLVLAGGQETQYF	TGTGCCAGCAGCTTGGTCCTAGCGGGGGGACAAGAGACCCAGTACTTC
few	-	TRBV7-3	TRBJ2-1	CASSLRGAGMSSYNEQFF	TGTGCCAGCAGCTTAAGGGGCGCCGGTATGAGCTCCTACAATGAGCAGTTCTTC
few	TRBD1	TRBV6-5	TRBJ1-5	CASRDDRVRNQPQHF	TGTGCCAGCAGGGATGACAGGGTACGAAATCAGCCCCAGCATTTT
-	TRBD1	TRBV5-1	TRBJ2-7	CASSLAAGGIYEQYF	TGCGCCAGCAGCTTGGCTGCAGGGGGTATCTACGAGCAGTACTTC
-	TRBD1	TRBV7-3	TRBJ2-7	CASSSDRGDEQYF	TGTGCCAGCAGCTCCGACAGGGGGGACGAGCAGTACTTC
once	TRBD2	TRBV7-9	TRBJ2-2	CASSQSGGSTGELFF	TGTGCCAGCAGCCAATCGGGGGGGAGCACCGGGGAGCTGTTTTTT
-	TRBD1	TRBV5-1	TRBJ1-1	CASSPQGGNTEAFF	TGCGCCAGCAGCCCGCAGGGGGGGAACACTGAAGCTTTCTTT
-	TRBD2	TRBV19	TRBJ2-5	CASSSGGAETQYF	TGTGCCAGTAGTAGCGGGGGGGCCGAGACCCAGTACTTC
-	-	TRBV18	TRBJ1-5	CASSPQAAQNQPQHF	TGTGCCAGCTCACCACAGGCGGCTCAAAATCAGCCCCAGCATTTT
-	-	TRBV7-9	TRBJ1-1	CASREGNTEAFF	TGTGCCAGCAGAGAGGGGAACACTGAAGCTTTCTTT
-	TRBD2	TRBV24-1	TRBJ2-1	CATSDLGTSGYNEQFF	TGTGCCACCAGTGATTTGGGGACTAGCGGTTACAATGAGCAGTTCTTC
-	-	TRBV12-3/TRBV12-4	TRBJ1-6	CASSFSVAPLHF	TGTGCCAGCAGTTTTTCGGTTGCGCCCCTCCACTTT
-	TRBD1	TRBV27	TRBJ1-5	CASSSGTGYNQPQHF	TGTGCCAGCAGTTCCGGGACAGGCTACAATCAGCCCCAGCATTTT
-	TRBD1	TRBV9	TRBJ1-1	CASSATGLTEAFF	TGTGCCAGCAGCGCGACAGGGTTGACTGAAGCTTTCTTT
-	-	TRBV2	TRBJ1-2	CASSVNGYTF	TGTGCCAGCAGTGTTAATGGCTACACCTTC
-	-	TRBV28	TRBJ2-2	CALSGPGELFF	TGTGCCCTCTCAGGGCCCGGGGAGCTGTTTTTT
-	-	TRBV2	TRBJ2-2	CASSYLQGGNTGELFF	TGTGCCAGCAGTTACCTACAGGGCGGGAACACCGGGGAGCTGTTTTTT
once	TRBD1	TRBV24-1	TRBJ2-1	CATSETGGGYNEQFF	TGTGCCACCAGTGAGACAGGGGGCGGGTACAATGAGCAGTTCTTC
-	-	TRBV18	TRBJ1-1	CASSRESGAFF	TGTGCCAGCTCACGCGAATCAGGAGCTTTCTTT
few	-	TRBV30	TRBJ2-5	CAWSVPGSSDYQETQYF	TGTGCCTGGAGTGTACCCGGTTCCAGCGATTATCAAGAGACCCAGTACTTC
-	-	TRBV6-5	TRBJ2-7	CASSYSSSYEQYF	TGTGCCAGCAGTTACTCGTCCAGCTACGAGCAGTACTTC
once	-	TRBV6-1	TRBJ1-5	CASSGRDSLYSNQPQHF	TGTGCCAGCAGTGGCAGGGATTCCCTTTATAGCAATCAGCCCCAGCATTTT